These T cell receptor beta chains were read from a single sample in a study of shared clonotypes between healthy human individuals. Generated by immunoSEQ multiplex PCR, the TCRdb table keeps only in-frame clones and is missing some. The sample has approximately 2.1 million clones, approximately 95% seen once; the top ten hold 0.35% to 0.5%. Sequencing input: naive CD4+ T cells from PBMCs. The receptor source for this set is a man between 18 and 35 years old in good health. Some clones in this sample may be carry-over from other donors' samples. Both conserved end residues are part of each CDR3. A D gene is named only where the DNA matches it firmly. The size field is filled for only some rows; it gives once, few, many or a size class.

v_gene: TRBV2; abundance: NA; d_gene: TRBD2; j_gene: TRBJ2-3; CDR3aa: CASSGAGGGPDTQYF; CDR3nt: TGTGCCAGCAGTGGAGCGGGAGGAGGACCAGATACGCAGTATTTT
v_gene: TRBV11-2; abundance: NA; d_gene: TRBD1; j_gene: TRBJ1-1; CDR3aa: CASSLGSGGRIGAFF; CDR3nt: TGTGCCAGCAGCTTAGGCTCAGGGGGCAGGATTGGAGCTTTCTTT
v_gene: TRBV4-3; abundance: NA; d_gene: NA; j_gene: TRBJ1-1; CDR3aa: CASSQGYLGTEAFF; CDR3nt: TGCGCCAGCAGCCAAGGGTACTTGGGCACTGAAGCTTTCTTT
v_gene: TRBV9; abundance: NA; d_gene: NA; j_gene: TRBJ1-2; CDR3aa: CASSVDPLARGYTF; CDR3nt: TGTGCCAGCAGCGTAGATCCCCTCGCCCGGGGCTACACCTTC
v_gene: TRBV5-5; abundance: few; d_gene: NA; j_gene: TRBJ1-2; CDR3aa: CASSLRQNYGYTF; CDR3nt: TGTGCCAGCAGCTTGAGGCAGAACTATGGCTACACCTTC
v_gene: TRBV7-3; abundance: NA; d_gene: NA; j_gene: TRBJ2-1; CDR3aa: CASSPTILSSYNEQFF; CDR3nt: TGTGCCAGCAGCCCCACTATACTGAGCTCCTACAATGAGCAGTTCTTC
v_gene: TRBV19; abundance: NA; d_gene: NA; j_gene: TRBJ1-2; CDR3aa: CASSMAGVGPYGYTF; CDR3nt: TGTGCCAGTAGTATGGCGGGGGTAGGACCCTATGGCTACACCTTC
v_gene: TRBV5-4; abundance: NA; d_gene: NA; j_gene: TRBJ1-5; CDR3aa: CASSTKGPGGDQPQHF; CDR3nt: TGTGCCAGCAGCACAAAGGGACCGGGCGGGGATCAGCCCCAGCATTTT
v_gene: TRBV28; abundance: NA; d_gene: NA; j_gene: TRBJ1-5; CDR3aa: CASSFETPGNQPQHF; CDR3nt: TGTGCCAGCAGTTTTGAGACCCCCGGCAATCAGCCCCAGCATTTT
v_gene: TRBV6-1; abundance: NA; d_gene: TRBD1; j_gene: TRBJ2-1; CDR3aa: CATPRDSYNEQFF; CDR3nt: TGTGCCACGCCTCGGGACAGCTACAATGAGCAGTTCTTC
v_gene: TRBV11-3; abundance: NA; d_gene: NA; j_gene: TRBJ2-7; CDR3aa: CASSYPPAPSYEQYF; CDR3nt: TGTGCCAGCAGCTACCCCCCGGCCCCCTCCTACGAGCAGTACTTC
v_gene: TRBV5-1; abundance: NA; d_gene: NA; j_gene: TRBJ2-1; CDR3aa: CASSQAGTLLANEQFF; CDR3nt: TGCGCCAGCAGCCAAGCCGGGACTCTCCTCGCCAATGAGCAGTTCTTC
v_gene: TRBV19; abundance: NA; d_gene: NA; j_gene: TRBJ1-2; CDR3aa: CASSIWQGYGYTF; CDR3nt: TGTGCCAGTAGTATTTGGCAAGGATATGGCTACACCTTC
v_gene: TRBV18; abundance: NA; d_gene: NA; j_gene: TRBJ2-7; CDR3aa: CASSPPGSYEQYF; CDR3nt: TGTGCCAGCTCACCCCCAGGGAGCTACGAGCAGTACTTC
v_gene: TRBV20-1; abundance: NA; d_gene: NA; j_gene: TRBJ2-7; CDR3aa: CSATREYEQYF; CDR3nt: TGCAGTGCTACCCGGGAGTACGAGCAGTACTTC
v_gene: TRBV5-4; abundance: few; d_gene: NA; j_gene: TRBJ1-2; CDR3aa: CASSKGVVGYTF; CDR3nt: TGTGCCAGCAGCAAGGGGGTGGTGGGCTACACCTTC
v_gene: TRBV5-4; abundance: NA; d_gene: NA; j_gene: TRBJ2-3; CDR3aa: CASSPGGRDDTQYF; CDR3nt: TGTGCCAGCAGCCCGGGCGGGCGGGACGATACGCAGTATTTT
v_gene: TRBV7-2; abundance: NA; d_gene: NA; j_gene: TRBJ2-7; CDR3aa: CASSLGLSGDEQYF; CDR3nt: TGTGCCAGCAGCTTAGGGTTGTCGGGCGACGAGCAGTACTTC
v_gene: TRBV28; abundance: NA; d_gene: NA; j_gene: TRBJ1-2; CDR3aa: CASSLWRVAGSRSGGDYGYTF; CDR3nt: TGTGCCAGCAGTTTATGGAGGGTAGCGGGATCCAGGAGTGGGGGCGACTATGGCTACACCTTC
v_gene: TRBV7-2; abundance: NA; d_gene: NA; j_gene: TRBJ2-2; CDR3aa: CASSLVLGANTGELFF; CDR3nt: TGTGCCAGCAGCTTAGTGTTGGGTGCCAACACCGGGGAGCTGTTTTTT
v_gene: TRBV18; abundance: NA; d_gene: NA; j_gene: TRBJ2-7; CDR3aa: CASSPGGSSYEQYF; CDR3nt: TGTGCCAGCTCACCAGGGGGCTCCTCCTACGAGCAGTACTTC
v_gene: TRBV15; abundance: NA; d_gene: NA; j_gene: TRBJ1-2; CDR3aa: CATSRSGRSNYGYTF; CDR3nt: TGTGCCACCAGCAGGTCGGGCAGATCTAACTATGGCTACACCTTC
v_gene: TRBV2; abundance: NA; d_gene: NA; j_gene: TRBJ1-5; CDR3aa: CASNRGGSNQPQHF; CDR3nt: TGTGCCAGCAATCGCGGGGGTAGCAATCAGCCCCAGCATTTT
v_gene: TRBV5-4; abundance: NA; d_gene: TRBD1; j_gene: TRBJ1-4; CDR3aa: CASSLKDRGTNEKLFF; CDR3nt: TGTGCCAGCAGCTTGAAGGACAGGGGGACTAATGAAAAACTGTTTTTT
v_gene: TRBV9; abundance: NA; d_gene: TRBD2; j_gene: TRBJ2-7; CDR3aa: CASSVDGRAYEQYF; CDR3nt: TGTGCCAGCAGCGTAGACGGGAGGGCCTACGAGCAGTACTTC
v_gene: TRBV7-3; abundance: NA; d_gene: TRBD2; j_gene: TRBJ2-1; CDR3aa: CASSPGLAVYNEQFF; CDR3nt: TGTGCCAGCAGCCCGGGACTAGCGGTTTACAATGAGCAGTTCTTC
v_gene: TRBV2; abundance: NA; d_gene: TRBD1; j_gene: TRBJ2-5; CDR3aa: CASSEVFSPGTGGQETQYF; CDR3nt: TGTGCCAGCAGTGAAGTTTTTTCCCCCGGGACAGGGGGACAAGAGACCCAGTACTTC
v_gene: TRBV7-3; abundance: NA; d_gene: NA; j_gene: TRBJ1-1; CDR3aa: CASSLTARNTEAFF; CDR3nt: TGTGCCAGCAGCTTAACGGCAAGGAACACTGAAGCTTTCTTT
v_gene: TRBV19; abundance: few; d_gene: NA; j_gene: TRBJ1-5; CDR3aa: CASRTVSLVNQPQHF; CDR3nt: TGTGCCAGTAGGACCGTGAGCCTGGTCAATCAGCCCCAGCATTTT
v_gene: TRBV11-2; abundance: NA; d_gene: NA; j_gene: TRBJ2-1; CDR3aa: CASSFYGSEQFF; CDR3nt: TGTGCCAGCAGCTTTTATGGGTCTGAGCAGTTCTTC
v_gene: TRBV27; abundance: NA; d_gene: NA; j_gene: TRBJ1-5; CDR3aa: CASSLSMSNQPQHF; CDR3nt: TGTGCCAGCAGTTTATCGATGAGCAATCAGCCCCAGCATTTT
v_gene: TRBV18; abundance: NA; d_gene: TRBD1; j_gene: TRBJ1-2; CDR3aa: CASSPFRGNYGYTF; CDR3nt: TGTGCCAGCTCACCCTTCAGGGGGAACTATGGCTACACCTTC
v_gene: TRBV29-1; abundance: NA; d_gene: NA; j_gene: TRBJ2-5; CDR3aa: CSVERWETQYF; CDR3nt: TGCAGCGTTGAAAGGTGGGAGACCCAGTACTTC
v_gene: TRBV15; abundance: NA; d_gene: NA; j_gene: TRBJ1-2; CDR3aa: CATSRDYQDVRNYGYTF; CDR3nt: TGTGCCACCAGCAGAGATTACCAGGATGTTCGAAACTATGGCTACACCTTC
v_gene: TRBV19; abundance: NA; d_gene: NA; j_gene: TRBJ2-7; CDR3aa: CASSTNRRQASSYEQYF; CDR3nt: TGTGCCAGTAGTACCAACCGGAGACAGGCCAGCTCCTACGAGCAGTACTTC
v_gene: TRBV30; abundance: few; d_gene: NA; j_gene: TRBJ1-1; CDR3aa: CAWSAVSTEAFF; CDR3nt: TGTGCCTGGAGTGCCGTGTCCACTGAAGCTTTCTTT
v_gene: TRBV5-6; abundance: few; d_gene: NA; j_gene: TRBJ1-5; CDR3aa: CASSLPAGGHF; CDR3nt: TGTGCCAGCAGCTTGCCGGCCGGAGGGCATTTT
v_gene: TRBV6-1; abundance: NA; d_gene: TRBD1; j_gene: TRBJ1-2; CDR3aa: CASSEALPRGYGYTF; CDR3nt: TGTGCCAGCAGTGAAGCGCTTCCCAGGGGGTATGGCTACACCTTC
v_gene: TRBV5-6; abundance: NA; d_gene: NA; j_gene: TRBJ1-3; CDR3aa: CASSLWTRLGETGNTIYF; CDR3nt: TGTGCCAGCAGCCTATGGACTCGCTTGGGAGAAACTGGAAACACCATATATTTT
v_gene: TRBV6-5; abundance: NA; d_gene: NA; j_gene: TRBJ1-5; CDR3aa: CASSAGISNQPQHF; CDR3nt: TGTGCCAGCAGTGCCGGAATTAGCAATCAGCCCCAGCATTTT
v_gene: TRBV5-4; abundance: NA; d_gene: TRBD2; j_gene: TRBJ2-1; CDR3aa: CASSFLAGGAYNEQFF; CDR3nt: TGTGCCAGCAGCTTCTTAGCGGGAGGGGCCTACAATGAGCAGTTCTTC
v_gene: TRBV5-4; abundance: NA; d_gene: NA; j_gene: TRBJ1-1; CDR3aa: CASSWGTTNTEAFF; CDR3nt: TGTGCCAGCAGCTGGGGGACAACGAACACTGAAGCTTTCTTT
v_gene: TRBV28; abundance: NA; d_gene: NA; j_gene: TRBJ2-3; CDR3aa: CASAQFREPADTQYF; CDR3nt: TGTGCCAGCGCACAGTTCCGGGAGCCAGCAGATACGCAGTATTTT
v_gene: TRBV21-1; abundance: NA; d_gene: NA; j_gene: TRBJ2-7; CDR3aa: CASSKVRTGDGLYF; CDR3nt: TGTGCCAGCAGCAAAGTCCGGACAGGGGACGGGCTGTACTTC
v_gene: TRBV5-6; abundance: NA; d_gene: NA; j_gene: TRBJ2-7; CDR3aa: CASSLSGRNYEQYF; CDR3nt: TGTGCCAGCAGCTTGTCGGGACGAAACTACGAGCAGTACTTC
v_gene: TRBV5-4; abundance: NA; d_gene: NA; j_gene: TRBJ1-2; CDR3aa: CASSLVSGGSGYTF; CDR3nt: TGTGCCAGCAGCTTGGTTTCGGGGGGCAGTGGCTACACCTTC
v_gene: TRBV18; abundance: NA; d_gene: TRBD1; j_gene: TRBJ1-5; CDR3aa: CASSPAGTGNQPQHF; CDR3nt: TGTGCCAGCTCACCCGCCGGGACAGGCAATCAGCCCCAGCATTTT
v_gene: TRBV15; abundance: NA; d_gene: TRBD2; j_gene: TRBJ2-1; CDR3aa: CATSRAFAGGDYNEQFF; CDR3nt: TGTGCCACCAGCAGAGCGTTTGCGGGAGGGGATTACAATGAGCAGTTCTTC
v_gene: TRBV19; abundance: NA; d_gene: NA; j_gene: TRBJ1-2; CDR3aa: CASSMPTAVGGYTF; CDR3nt: TGTGCCAGTAGTATGCCCACGGCGGTGGGGGGCTACACCTTC
v_gene: TRBV9; abundance: few; d_gene: NA; j_gene: TRBJ1-4; CDR3aa: CASSVGWDGKLFF; CDR3nt: TGTGCCAGCAGCGTAGGTTGGGACGGGAAACTGTTTTTT
v_gene: TRBV6-5; abundance: NA; d_gene: TRBD2; j_gene: TRBJ2-1; CDR3aa: CASRPSGINEQFF; CDR3nt: TGTGCCAGCAGGCCTAGCGGGATCAATGAGCAGTTCTTC
v_gene: TRBV25-1; abundance: NA; d_gene: NA; j_gene: TRBJ2-2; CDR3aa: CASGRAVPNSKGELFF; CDR3nt: TGTGCCAGTGGAAGGGCAGTCCCGAACTCGAAAGGGGAGCTGTTTTTT